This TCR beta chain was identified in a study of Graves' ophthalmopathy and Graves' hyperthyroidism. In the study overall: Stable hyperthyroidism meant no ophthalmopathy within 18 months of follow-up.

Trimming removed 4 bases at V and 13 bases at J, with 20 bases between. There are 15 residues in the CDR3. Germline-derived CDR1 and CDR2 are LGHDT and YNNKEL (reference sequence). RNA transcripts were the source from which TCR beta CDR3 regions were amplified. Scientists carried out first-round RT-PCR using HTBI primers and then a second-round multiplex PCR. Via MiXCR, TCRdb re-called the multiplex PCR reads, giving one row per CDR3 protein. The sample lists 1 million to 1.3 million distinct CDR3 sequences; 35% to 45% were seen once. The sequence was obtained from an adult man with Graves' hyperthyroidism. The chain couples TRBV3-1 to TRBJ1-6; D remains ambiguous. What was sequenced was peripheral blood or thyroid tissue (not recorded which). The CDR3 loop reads CASSPTNGGRSPLHF. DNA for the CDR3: TGTGCCAGCAGCCCTACAAACGGCGGCCGTTCCCCCCTCCACTTT.